This TCR beta chain was recovered during a study of cytomegalovirus exposure and HLA in healthy donors (dated 2017 in TCRdb). Notes on the research overall: A later analysis indicated that the roughly 130 validation repertoires were generated on the platform also employed for the 670 or so repertoires of the first cohort. The study aimed to test whether signatures of past pathogen exposure could be identified by cataloging public T cell receptors. Along with the approximately 650-subject first cohort, a separate validation cohort of over 90 different subjects was used. The study combined high-throughput TCR immunosequencing, statistical association of individual TCRs with disease status, and machine learning to predict cytomegalovirus infection status.

The donors were included in the validation cohort of 130 or so subjects, a group kept apart from the roughly 670-subject first cohort. Receptor libraries were prepared by the immunoSEQ multiplex PCR assay. In the paper's pipeline: A statistical classification framework was built for diagnosing cytomegalovirus status from the catalog of TCR beta chain sequences. As stored in TCRdb, this immuneACCESS dataset retains in-frame rearrangements with V and J assigned. A fraction of the clones does not appear; measured against another copy, unresolved V genes explain less than half of the discrepancy, and the remainder lacks a known reason. V and J calls and clone size are given by that table; D and trimming were obtained from the DNA. The sample table records approximately 170,000 clones; approximately 88% of these occur just once. The ten largest make up roughly a tenth of the sample. Regarding this clone: The target of this receptor is not known. One base away there is no much larger clone; base qualities are not given.

What the work shows at the level of the full study, not this receptor alone: The authors suggested that the approach could potentially be extended to other disease states and immunological phenotypes. Of the cluster scores, roughly 93% were above 0 in a later analysis, which found that TCRs clustered in the first cohort also tended to co-occur in the approximately 130 validation repertoires. A total of 150 to 200 TCR beta chains were listed by the study as associated with cytomegalovirus. In both the original and validation cohorts, the classifier was reported to diagnose cytomegalovirus status with high specificity and sensitivity. In vitro tests confirmed that a few of the cytomegalovirus-associated TCR beta chains recognize cytomegalovirus antigens. The validation cohort had no HLA typing available for a later analysis, so co-occurrence within that cohort was assessed over all 120 or so repertoires. Most TCR sequences were seen in very few donors, while some public TCRs were found in many individuals.

This TCR was recovered from a man aged 25-40 years in good health and CMV-seropositive. Sequencing input: PBMCs.

The DNA sequence is as follows: TGCGCCAGCAGCTTGGGTGGCGGGAGTGTAGCAGATACGCAGTATTTT. It translates to CASSLGGGSVADTQYF. The rearrangement joined TRBV5-1 to TRBJ2-3; 7 of the junction bases match TRBD2. There are 16 amino acids in the CDR3, from cysteine to phenylalanine inclusive. Just CDR3 DNA is preserved here, 48 bases in frame from base 1. Ends trimmed: V by 0 bases, J by 4 bases; bases unmatched to a gene: 8. For CDR1 and CDR2, the germline V gene lists SGHRS and YFSETQ.